One sample yielded the 28 T cell receptor beta chains listed below, sequenced in a study of blood T cell repertoires in COVID-19. Clones were read by immunoSEQ multiplex PCR, and TCRdb kept only the in-frame ones, dropping some. Counted here are 200,000 to 300,000 clones, about nine tenths occurring once; the ten biggest clones make up approximately 0.8%. The material sequenced was peripheral blood. These receptors all stem from a man between 25 and 39 years old with COVID-19, enrolled during active disease.

V and J are TRBV7-6 and TRBJ2-7; 9 nucleotides align to TRBD1. The CDR3 loop spans 15 amino acids. Germline lookup yields CDR1 SGHVS and CDR2 FNYEAQ. V shed 2 bases, J shed 3 bases, and the junction held 5 bases outside the gene matches. CDR3 sequence: CASSLLTGGHYEQYF. The CDR3 DNA is TGTGCCAGCAGCTTACTGACAGGGGGGCACTACGAGCAGTACTTC.

The chain has TRBV7-2 and TRBJ1-5; D is ambiguous. Germline CDR1 reads SGHTA; CDR2 reads FQGNSA. The CDR3 totals 14 residues. V was trimmed by 3 bases and J by 4 bases, leaving 10 bases between them. The CDR3 region is CASSFNLPNQPQHF. The CDR3 DNA reads as TGTGCCAGCAGCTTTAACTTACCGAATCAGCCCCAGCATTTT. Full variable domain (rest looked up from reference TRBV7-2 and TRBJ1-5): GAGVSQSPSNKVTEKGKDVELRCDPISGHTALYWYRQSLGQGLEFLIYFQGNSAPDKSGLPSDRFSAERTGGSVSTLTIQRTQQEDSAVYLCASSFNLPNQPQHFGDGTRLSIL.

This clone was counted between two and nine times. The chain combines TRBV5-1 with TRBJ2-1; 9 positions agree with TRBD2. This CDR3 region has 15 residues. V lost 7 bases, J lost 4 bases, and 9 bases stayed unmatched. CDR1 and CDR2 (germline): SGHRS, YFSETQ. CDR3 sequence (DNA): TGCGCCAGCGCAGGCGGGCTAGCGGGGTACAATGAGCAGTTCTTC. Its translation is CASAGGLAGYNEQFF.

The chain is built from TRBV4-1 and TRBJ1-2; D is perhaps TRBD1 (5 bases). The germline V gene encodes CDR1 MGHRA and CDR2 YSYEKL. The CDR3 is made up of 13 amino acids. The ends were cut back, 4 bases at V and 5 bases at J, with 11 bases in the middle. CDR3 nucleotides: TGCGCCAGCAGCCCGTCGGGGGAGTATGGCTACACCTTC. It translates to CASSPSGEYGYTF.

The rearrangement uses TRBV7-3 and TRBJ2-3, with a possible D match to TRBD1 (6 bases). Germline lookup yields CDR1 SGHTA and CDR2 FQGTGA. The length of the CDR3 is 16 residues. The V and J ends lost 2 bases and 2 bases respectively, with 14 bases between them. The CDR3 DNA reads as TGTGCCAGCAGCTTAGGGTTAAGGGGGACCACAGATACGCAGTATTTT. It encodes CASSLGLRGTTDTQYF.

The chain recombines TRBV23-1 with TRBJ1-4; possible D gene TRBD1, 5 bases. TRBV23-1 is annotated as an ORF whose role is uncertain. The CDR3 spans 15 residues. V dropped 6 bases and J dropped 4 bases, with 15 bases sitting between them. Here the CDR3 DNA reads TGCGCCAGCAGCTCTGGGGGGATGGGTAATGAAAAACTGTTTTTT. The encoded protein is CASSSGGMGNEKLFF.

The V gene is TRBV29-1, the J gene TRBJ1-4; D not certain. Germline V CDR1 and CDR2: SQVTM, ANQGSEA. The ends were cut back, 6 bases at V and 7 bases at J, with 18 bases in the middle. CDR3 size: 14 residues. For the CDR3, the DNA is TGCAGCGTGAACGGGAGCCCGGAGGGTGAAAAACTGTTTTTT. This codes for CSVNGSPEGEKLFF.

The chain uses TRBV6-5 and TRBJ2-2, with 9 bases that match TRBD1. CDR3 size: 15 residues. The V segment lost 7 bases and the J segment 8 bases; nucleotides outside the gene matches: 11. Germline-derived CDR1 and CDR2 are MNHEY and SVGAGI. In DNA, the CDR3 is TGTGCCAGCACCGTAGCGGACAGGGGATGGGGGGAGCTGTTTTTT. Protein product: CASTVADRGWGELFF.

This chain joins TRBV12-3 or TRBV12-4 and TRBJ1-2; possibly TRBD1 for D (6 bases). V was shortened by 8 bases and J by 4 bases, with 11 bases between the two germline ends. This CDR3 is 12 amino acids long. CDR3 loop: CASVGRGYGYTF. CDR3 bases: TGTGCCAGCGTGGGCAGGGGCTATGGCTACACCTTC.

The chain has TRBV18 and TRBJ2-6, with 9 nucleotides matching TRBD1. This CDR3 region has 20 residues. V dropped 3 bases and J dropped 0; count of bases not matched to a gene: 12. CDR1 KGHSH and CDR2 LQKENI come from the germline V gene. CDR3: CASSPTGTGLFFSGANVLTF. The CDR3, as DNA: TGTGCCAGCTCACCTACAGGGACAGGGCTCTTTTTCTCTGGGGCCAACGTCCTGACTTTC.

This clone was detected a few times. The V and J genes are TRBV27 and TRBJ1-5; no definite D call. There are 15 residues in the CDR3. Germline V gene data show CDR1 as MNHEY and CDR2 as SMNVEV (reference sequence). V lost 6 bases and J 6 bases, leaving 18 bases between the germline ends. This CDR3 reads CASRALRGWSQPQHF. The CDR3 nucleotides are TGTGCCAGCAGAGCCCTACGAGGTTGGAGTCAGCCCCAGCATTTT.

The chain carries TRBV7-6 and TRBJ1-1; TRBD1 is a possible D gene (6 bases). The germline CDR1 and CDR2 sequences are SGHVS and FNYEAQ. Trimming took off 4 bases at V and 1 base at J, with 13 bases between the two ends. This CDR3 is built from 15 residues. The DNA for the CDR3 is TGTGCCAGCAGCTCCTACCGGGACAAGAACACTGAAGCTTTCTTT. This codes for CASSSYRDKNTEAFF.

This clone was observed a few times. The rearrangement joins TRBV20-1 to TRBJ2-3, with 11 positions matching TRBD2. Germline loops: CDR1 DFQATT, CDR2 SNEGSKA (reference sequence). With 3 bases clipped from V and 6 bases from J, the junction kept 8 bases outside the gene matches. The CDR3 has 15 residues. The CDR3 DNA reads as TGCAGTGCTAGTCGGACTAGCGGGCTCGGGGATACGCAGTATTTT. As protein: CSASRTSGLGDTQYF.

The CDR3 coding sequence is TGTGCCAGCAGCTTATATACTGGGGAGAGGGAGACCCAGTACTTC. It specifies CASSLYTGERETQYF. The chain joins TRBV7-6 to TRBJ2-5; a possible D gene is TRBD2 (5 bases). CDR1 and CDR2 (germline): SGHVS, FNYEAQ. V shed 2 bases and J shed 5 bases, with 15 bases lying between them. CDR3 length equals 15 residues.

The J gene is TRBJ1-1, the V gene TRBV5-5, with a weak D call TRBD1 (5 bases). This CDR3 comprises 14 residues. V shed 1 base and J shed 3 bases, with 10 bases lying between them. Germline V lookup: CDR1 SGHKS, CDR2 YYEKEE (reference sequence). In DNA form, the CDR3 reads TGTGCCAGCAGCTTGTTTAGGGGTGACACTGAAGCTTTCTTT. It encodes CASSLFRGDTEAFF.

The genes are TRBV19 and TRBJ2-2; TRBD2 is a possible D gene (5 bases). This CDR3 has 15 amino acids. Germline loops: CDR1 LNHDA, CDR2 SQIVND (reference sequence). V lost 7 bases, J lost 0 bases, and 12 bases lay in between. The CDR3 protein is CASTLRGSNTGELFF. In DNA, the CDR3 is TGTGCCAGTACCCTGAGAGGGTCGAACACCGGGGAGCTGTTTTTT.

The chain links TRBV11-2 to TRBJ1-3; D might be TRBD1 (5 bases). V lost 5 bases and J 2 bases, leaving 10 bases between the germline ends. The CDR3 loop spans 14 amino acids. Germline assignment: CDR1 SGHAT and CDR2 FQNNGV. The CDR3 coding sequence is TGTGCCAGCAGCGACCCGACAGCTGGAAACACCATATATTTT. It encodes CASSDPTAGNTIYF.

The rearrangement uses TRBV25-1 and TRBJ1-1; tentative D call: TRBD1 (6 bases). V shed 3 bases and J shed 2 bases, with 10 bases lying between them. This CDR3 comprises 14 residues. Germline V gene data show CDR1 as MGHDK and CDR2 as SYGVNS. CDR3 protein: CASSDVGANTEAFF. CDR3 bases: TGTGCCAGCAGTGATGTGGGGGCCAACACTGAAGCTTTCTTT.

CDR3 nucleotide sequence: TGTGCCAGCAGCCAATCCCTAGCCAGGACCGGGGAGCTGTTTTTT. Protein product: CASSQSLARTGELFF. This chain links TRBV14 with TRBJ2-2, with D tentatively TRBD2 (5 bases). The CDR3 has 15 residues. Trimming removed 2 bases from V and 5 bases from J, with 12 bases in between. The germline V gene encodes CDR1 SGHDN and CDR2 FVKESK. The variable domain in full, with the rest retrieved from reference TRBV14 and TRBJ2-2, is EAGVTQFPSHSVIEKGQTVTLRCDPISGHDNLYWYRRVMGKEIKFLLHFVKESKQDESGMPNNRFLAERTGGTYSTLKVQPAELEDSGVYFCASSQSLARTGELFFGEGSRLTVL.

Turning to this clone: At one end the junction does not follow the germline gene, possibly because of a read error. The rearrangement joins TRBV5-1 to TRBJ1-2; no firm D call. The CDR3 runs to 15 residues. The germline V gene has CDR1 SGHRS and CDR2 YFSETQ. The CDR3 here is CASSLGLTSRDGYTF. As DNA, the CDR3 is TGCGCCAGCAGTTTGGGATTAACATCGAGGGATGGCTACACCTTC.

This chain connects TRBV5-6 to TRBJ1-6; D ambiguous. Trimming pared 0 bases from V and 0 bases from J, leaving 4 bases between. The CDR3 runs to 15 residues. Germline V lookup: CDR1 SGHDT, CDR2 YYEEEE. CDR3: CASSLVSSYNSPLHF. Here the CDR3 DNA reads TGTGCCAGCAGCTTGGTCTCCTCCTATAATTCACCCCTCCACTTT.

The chain has TRBV10-3 and TRBJ1-4, with 9 bases lining up with TRBD1. The length of the CDR3 is 16 residues. Germline V CDR1 and CDR2: ENHRY, SYGVKD. The ends lost 0 bases at V and 4 bases at J; junction bases unmatched: 3. This CDR3 reads CAISESGGQGNEKLFF. Written as DNA, the CDR3 is TGTGCCATCAGTGAGTCCGGGGGACAGGGTAATGAAAAACTGTTTTTT.

This chain joins TRBV5-1 and TRBJ2-5, with no clear D. The CDR3 has 12 residues. The germline CDR1 and CDR2 sequences are SGHRS and YFSETQ. V lost 3 bases and J lost 5, with 8 bases in between. The CDR3, as DNA: TGCGCCAGCAGCTACTCCCTGGAGACCCAGTACTTC. Its protein is CASSYSLETQYF. The full variable domain, with the rest looked up from reference TRBV5-1 and TRBJ2-5, is KAGVTQTPRYLIKTRGQQVTLSCSPISGHRSVSWYQQTPGQGLQFLFEYFSETQRNKGNFPGRFSGRQFSNSRSEMNVSTLELGDSALYLCASSYSLETQYFGPGTRLLVL.

V usage is TRBV12-2 and J usage is TRBJ2-7; TRBD1 is the table's D call and was not checked against the DNA. TRBV12-2 is a pseudogene locus. This CDR3 has 13 amino acids. CDR3 in amino acids: CASRPTGLHEQYF. The CDR3 region has the DNA TGTGCAAGTCGCCCGACAGGGTTACACGAGCAGTACTTC.

The rearrangement links TRBV9 to TRBJ2-1, with 7 bases that match TRBD1. V gave up 4 bases and J gave up 4 bases; unmatched junction bases: 2. The germline gives CDR1 SGDLS, CDR2 YYNGEE. This CDR3 has 13 residues. CDR3 loop: CASSLGQYNEQFF. CDR3 coding DNA: TGTGCCAGCAGCTTGGGACAGTACAATGAGCAGTTCTTC.

The J gene is TRBJ2-2, the V gene TRBV7-3; 9 bases align to TRBD1. Per the germline V gene, CDR1 is SGHTA and CDR2 is FQGTGA. The J segment lost 2 bases and the V segment lost 3 bases, leaving 4 bases of the junction unmatched. This CDR3 has 16 amino acids. The CDR3 loop reads CASSFGTGSNTGELFF. CDR3 DNA: TGTGCCAGCAGCTTTGGGACAGGGAGTAACACCGGGGAGCTGTTTTTT.

This sequence joins TRBV2 and TRBJ2-1; weak D call: TRBD2 (6 bases). This CDR3 has 16 residues. Germline V lookup: CDR1 SNHLY, CDR2 FYNNEI. Trimming cost V 4 bases and J 8 bases, with 21 bases left between them. The CDR3 protein is CASSGGTPSINDEQFF. The CDR3 DNA sequence: TGTGCCAGCAGTGGGGGGACTCCCTCCATCAACGATGAGCAGTTCTTC.

This clone was recorded only once. CDR3 coding DNA: TGTGCCAGCAGCTCCCCCGGGACAAACAATGAGCAGTTCTTC. Protein sequence: CASSSPGTNNEQFF. The gene calls are TRBV7-3 and TRBJ2-1; tentative D call: TRBD1 (6 bases). Germline CDR1 SGHTA, CDR2 FQGTGA. V lost 4 bases and J 5 bases, leaving 12 bases between the germline ends. CDR3 length equals 14 residues.